The 4 T cell receptor beta chains below were found in one sample sequenced in a study of memory CD4+ T cells and cytomegalovirus serostatus. Single viable CD3+CD4+CD8-CD45RO+ cells were sorted as the memory CD4+ T cells. Only in-frame clones appear in the TCRdb table, and some are missing; sequencing was by immunoSEQ multiplex PCR. The sample carries about 75,000 clones, roughly 78% recorded once. The sample was memory CD4+ T cells from blood. The source is an adult in good health and CMV-seropositive.

This rearrangement joins TRBV7-7 to TRBJ1-1, with D hard to call. The CDR3 length is 13 residues. Germline CDR1 and CDR2: SSHAT and FNYEAQ (reference sequence). The V and J ends lost 1 base and 1 base respectively, with 4 bases between them. CDR3 residues: CASSLESNTEAFF. In DNA form, the CDR3 reads TGTGCCAGCAGCTTAGAGTCGAACACTGAAGCTTTCTTT. Variable domain in full (rest from reference TRBV7-7 and TRBJ1-1): GAGVSQSPRYKVTKRGQDVTLRCDPISSHATLYWYQQALGQGPEFLTYFNYEAQPDKSGLPSDRFSAERPEGSISTLTIQRTEQRDSAMYRCASSLESNTEAFFGQGTRLTVV.

This rearrangement joins TRBV6-5 to TRBJ1-4; TRBD1 is a possible D gene (5 bases). Trimming took 6 bases from V and 8 from J, leaving 16 bases between them. The CDR3 is made up of 14 amino acids. CDR1 is MNHEY, CDR2 SVGAGI, per germline. The CDR3 region has the DNA TGTGCCAGCAGAAGCGGGGGGGTCGGGGAAAAACTGTTTTTT. This gives the protein CASRSGGVGEKLFF.

The V call is TRBV6-6, the J call TRBJ2-2, with D tentatively TRBD1 or TRBD2 (6 bases each). CDR3 length: 15 residues. Trimming removed 2 bases from V and 5 bases from J, with 12 bases in between. The germline V gene has CDR1 MNHNY and CDR2 SVGAGI (reference sequence). DNA of the CDR3: TGTGCCAGCAGTTACCGGGGGCCCATGACCGGGGAGCTGTTTTTT. It specifies CASSYRGPMTGELFF.

CDR3 residues: CASSPAAVNTEAFF. The CDR3 coding sequence is TGTGCCAGCTCACCGGCGGCCGTGAACACTGAAGCTTTCTTT. J is TRBJ1-1 and V is TRBV18; D not resolved. Deletions cut 3 bases from V and 0 bases from J, with 8 bases between. The CDR3 is 14 amino acids. Germline V gene data show CDR1 as KGHSH and CDR2 as LQKENI.